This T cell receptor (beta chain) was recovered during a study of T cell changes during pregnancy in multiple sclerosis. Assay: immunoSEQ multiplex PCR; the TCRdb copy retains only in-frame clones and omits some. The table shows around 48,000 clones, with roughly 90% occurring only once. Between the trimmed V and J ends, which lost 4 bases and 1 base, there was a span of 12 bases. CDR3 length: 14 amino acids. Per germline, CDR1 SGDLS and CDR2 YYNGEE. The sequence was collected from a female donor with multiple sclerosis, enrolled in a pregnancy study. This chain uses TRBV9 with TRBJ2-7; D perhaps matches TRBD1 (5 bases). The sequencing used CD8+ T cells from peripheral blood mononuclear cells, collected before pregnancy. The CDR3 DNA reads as TGTGCCAGCAGCCCTTTTGACAGTTCCTACGAGCAGTACTTC. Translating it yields CASSPFDSSYEQYF.